This T cell receptor (beta chain) was observed in a study of regulatory T cells in long-lasting Graves disease. CDR1 and CDR2 (germline): LNHDA, SQIVND (reference sequence). The CDR3 has 17 residues. Trimming shortened V by 0 bases and J by 0 bases, and 12 bases separated the two germline ends. A few counts support this clonotype. Its antigen is not known. General observations from the study: Sharing of public clonotypes was greater in persistent patients (2,741) than in new patients (about 970). Few sampled subjects may have lowered accuracy. Patients with persistent disease showed a bias toward TRBV28, TRBJ1-2 and TRBJ2-5.

Noted time point: newly diagnosed GD, antithyroid drugs for less than 3 months. Following extraction of RNA from PBMCs, that RNA was used to make the TCR library. iRepertoire HTBI primers and Arm-PCR of CDR3 regions built TCR beta libraries. TCRdb reanalysed the multiplex PCR reads using MiXCR and keeps one entry per CDR3 protein. The sample has fewer than 350,000 distinct CDR3 sequences; about a sixth are singletons. The clonotype comes from a female donor with Graves disease. The source was peripheral blood mononuclear cells (PBMCs), collected at new diagnosis, from a patient treated with antithyroid drugs. This chain joins TRBV19 and TRBJ2-4; D call uncertain. CDR3 nucleotide sequence: TGTGCCAGTAGTATAGACCCCGAGTCTTTAGCCAAAAACATTCAGTACTTC. Translating gives CASSIDPESLAKNIQYF.